Shown below are 28 T cell receptor beta chains from a single sample sequenced in a study of cytomegalovirus exposure and HLA in healthy donors. The PCR employed 60 Vbeta primers together with 13 Jbeta primers. Repertoires were generated with immunoSEQ multiplex PCR, while TCRdb's copy carries only in-frame clones and drops some. The sample holds about 140,000 clones, almost 85% seen once. The sequenced material came from PBMCs. Receptor source: a middle-aged woman in good health and CMV-seronegative.

CDR3 sequence: CASSLRSGTGTYEQYF. CDR3 in DNA: TGTGCCAGCAGCTTACGTAGCGGGACCGGCACGTACGAGCAGTACTTC. The chain joins TRBV7-8 to TRBJ2-7; 8 positions match TRBD2. This CDR3 is built from 16 residues. Germline CDR1 is SGHVS and CDR2 is FQNEAQ. The J segment lost 4 bases and the V segment lost 2 bases, leaving 10 bases of the junction unmatched.

This clone was counted only a few times. V usage is TRBV7-9 and J usage is TRBJ2-7; D remains unclear. Germline V CDR1 and CDR2: SEHNR, FQNEAQ (reference sequence). The CDR3 has 13 amino acids. The V gene lost 5 bases and the J gene lost 3 bases, with 11 bases spanning the gap. CDR3 DNA: TGTGCCAGCAGCGCGCCGCACGACTACGAGCAGTACTTC. As protein: CASSAPHDYEQYF.

This clone was counted a few times. The V call is TRBV6-6, the J call TRBJ2-7; 7 positions agree with TRBD1. V dropped 0 bases and J dropped 2; count of bases not matched to a gene: 1. CDR1 and CDR2 (germline): MNHNY, SVGAGI (reference sequence). CDR3 length equals 14 residues. CDR3 sequence (DNA): TGTGCCAGCAGTTACTCGGGACAGACCTACGAGCAGTACTTC. Its protein is CASSYSGQTYEQYF.

CDR3 loop: CASSFPLDTQYF. The CDR3 DNA reads as TGTGCCAGCAGTTTTCCTCTAGATACGCAGTATTTT. The gene calls are TRBV28 and TRBJ2-3, with D unresolved. Germline V gene sequence: CDR1 MDHEN, CDR2 SYDVKM. V gave up 3 bases and J gave up 5 bases, with 6 bases separating them. This CDR3 region has 12 residues.

V gene TRBV9 combines with J gene TRBJ2-1; 7 bases are shared with TRBD2. The germline CDR1 and CDR2 sequences are SGDLS and YYNGEE. V lost 4 bases, J lost 0 bases, and 13 bases stayed unmatched. The CDR3 is 18 amino acids. CDR3 nucleotide sequence: TGTGCCAGCAGCCCCAATCGGGCTAGCGGAGTCTCCTACAATGAGCAGTTCTTC. Translated: CASSPNRASGVSYNEQFF.

The chain uses TRBV5-1 and TRBJ1-2; tentatively, D is TRBD1 (6 bases). CDR1 is SGHRS, CDR2 YFSETQ, per germline. The V gene lost 0 bases and the J gene lost 4 bases, with 16 bases spanning the gap. The CDR3 sequence is 16 residues long. CDR3 nucleotide sequence: TGCGCCAGCAGCTTGGAATCTGCAGGGGTGGGCTATGGCTACACCTTC. As protein: CASSLESAGVGYGYTF.

With respect to this clone: A junction end diverges from the germline sequence, so it may reflect a read error. The chain links TRBV7-9 to TRBJ2-4; D possibly corresponds to TRBD1 (6 bases). This CDR3 region has 17 residues. Germline V gene data show CDR1 as SEHNR and CDR2 as FQNEAQ (reference sequence). The CDR3: CSSSLLSGQLAKNIQYF. As DNA, the CDR3 is TGTTCCAGCAGCCTTCTCTCCGGACAGCTAGCCAAAAACATTCAGTACTTC.

This clone turned up a few times. The chain uses TRBV5-5 and TRBJ1-3, with D maybe TRBD1 (6 bases). The ends were cut back, 4 bases at V and 1 base at J, with 15 bases in the middle. This CDR3 comprises 16 residues. CDR1 is SGHKS and CDR2 is YYEKEE in the germline V gene (reference sequence). The CDR3 nucleotides read TGTGCCAGCAGCGACTACAGGGTTAGATCTGGAAACACCATATATTTT. This sequence encodes CASSDYRVRSGNTIYF.

The chain has TRBV5-1 and TRBJ2-7; 10 bases line up with TRBD2. With V trimmed by 1 base and J by 1 base, 8 bases remained unmatched. Germline CDR1 SGHRS, CDR2 YFSETQ. This CDR3 has 17 amino acids. This chain's CDR3 is CASSLNISGRPSYEQYF. In DNA form, the CDR3 reads TGCGCCAGCAGCTTGAATATTAGCGGGAGGCCATCCTACGAGCAGTACTTC.

The chain combines TRBV27 with TRBJ2-7, with D hard to call. The V gene lost 7 bases and the J gene lost 2 bases, with 18 bases spanning the gap. The CDR3 sequence is 15 residues long. The germline gives CDR1 MNHEY, CDR2 SMNVEV (reference sequence). The CDR3 nucleotides read TGTGCCAGCACCCACGACGGGTACCCTACCTACGAGCAGTACTTC. Translated, it gives CASTHDGYPTYEQYF.

In DNA form, the CDR3 reads TGTGCCAGCAGCTCTTCAGGAGGTCCCGGGGAGCTGTTTTTT. Translated: CASSSSGGPGELFF. The V call is TRBV7-9, the J call TRBJ2-2, with D possibly TRBD2 on 5 matching bases. The CDR3 is made up of 14 amino acids. Trimming removed 4 bases at V and 6 bases at J, with 12 bases between. Germline V gives CDR1 SEHNR, CDR2 FQNEAQ (reference sequence).

V and J are TRBV18 and TRBJ2-5; 7 nucleotides align to TRBD1. Trimming removed 4 bases from V and 1 base from J; junction bases left unmatched: 6. The length of the CDR3 is 15 residues. Germline-derived CDR1 and CDR2 are KGHSH and LQKENI. CDR3 DNA: TGTGCCAGCTCACGGACGACAGGGTTCCAAGAGACCCAGTACTTC. Its protein product is CASSRTTGFQETQYF.

The chain couples TRBV6-5 to TRBJ2-7; 8 nucleotides match TRBD1. V lost 2 bases to trimming and J lost 3 bases; unmatched junction nucleotides: 0. The CDR3 is 13 residues long. Germline CDR1 is MNHEY and CDR2 is SVGAGI. The CDR3 region is CASSYDRGYEQYF. CDR3 in DNA: TGTGCCAGCAGTTACGACAGGGGCTACGAGCAGTACTTC.

The chain uses TRBV14 and TRBJ2-7, with 7 bases fitting TRBD1. The CDR3 consists of 16 residues. Trimming removed 4 bases from V and 1 base from J; junction bases left unmatched: 10. Germline CDR1 is SGHDN and CDR2 is FVKESK. The CDR3 sequence: CASSLRQGLISYEQYF. CDR3 coding DNA: TGTGCCAGCAGCCTCAGACAGGGCCTGATTTCCTACGAGCAGTACTTC.

The CDR3: CSVDRDSYGYTF. CDR3 DNA sequence: TGCAGCGTTGACCGGGACAGTTATGGCTACACCTTC. The chain carries TRBV29-1 and TRBJ1-2; 7 bases align to TRBD1. Germline V gives CDR1 SQVTM, CDR2 ANQGSEA. The CDR3 extends over 12 amino acids. Trimming cost V 3 bases and J 5 bases; bases outside gene matches: 3.

This clone was seen just once. The chain uses TRBV5-5 and TRBJ2-7; D may be TRBD2 (5 bases). The V and J ends lost 4 bases and 0 bases respectively, with 17 bases between them. There are 16 residues in the CDR3. Looked up from germline, CDR1 is SGHKS and CDR2 is YYEKEE (reference sequence). CDR3 nucleotide sequence: TGTGCCAGCAGCCCGTCCGGAGGACGCATCTCCTACGAGCAGTACTTC. Translation: CASSPSGGRISYEQYF.

The chain links TRBV18 to TRBJ1-3, with 8 positions matching TRBD1. The V gene end was trimmed by 6 bases and the J gene end by 2 bases; junction bases not matched to a gene: 6. The CDR3 covers 15 residues. Germline loops: CDR1 KGHSH, CDR2 LQKENI. CDR3 in amino acids: CASSRDRGPGNTIYF. CDR3 sequence (DNA): TGTGCCAGCTCTCGTGACAGGGGACCTGGAAACACCATATATTTT.

V is TRBV6-5 and J is TRBJ2-3; 13 bases agree with TRBD2. The germline gives CDR1 MNHEY, CDR2 SVGAGI. J gave up 7 bases and V 0 bases, and 4 bases lay outside the gene matches. The CDR3 covers 16 residues. CDR3 coding DNA: TGTGCCAGCAGTTACTCTGGGACTAGCGGGACCTATACGCAGTATTTT. It encodes CASSYSGTSGTYTQYF.

The rearrangement uses TRBV28 and TRBJ2-5, with TRBD2 identical over 12 bases. V dropped 6 bases and J dropped 4; count of bases not matched to a gene: 9. Germline V gene data show CDR1 as MDHEN and CDR2 as SYDVKM. The CDR3 has 16 amino acids. CDR3 residues: CASSYPSGRASETQYF. The CDR3 DNA reads as TGTGCCAGCAGCTATCCTAGCGGGAGGGCCTCAGAGACCCAGTACTTC.

The chain is built from TRBV2 and TRBJ2-7; possibly TRBD1 for D (5 bases). Germline V lookup: CDR1 SNHLY, CDR2 FYNNEI. CDR3 length: 16 residues. V was pared by 4 bases and J by 4 bases, with 20 bases between. DNA of the CDR3: TGTGCCAGCAGTGGGTTAACAGGTTTACGTCGGTACGAGCAGTACTTC. Translation gives CASSGLTGLRRYEQYF. Combining the CDR3 with reference TRBV2 and TRBJ2-7 gives the whole variable domain EPEVTQTPSHQVTQMGQEVILRCVPISNHLYFYWYRQILGQKVEFLVSFYNNEISEKSEIFDDQFSVERPDGSNFTLKIRSTKLEDSAMYFCASSGLTGLRRYEQYFGPGTRLTVT.

The rearrangement links TRBV7-8 to TRBJ1-1, with 7 bases matching TRBD1. The CDR3 sequence is 12 residues long. Germline CDR1 SGHVS, CDR2 FQNEAQ. Unmatched junction bases numbered 3, after V lost 5 bases and J lost 6 bases. Written as DNA, the CDR3 is TGTGCCAGCAGCCAAGACAGGGCTGAAGCTTTCTTT. Translation: CASSQDRAEAFF.

This chain links TRBV9 with TRBJ1-1; D possibly corresponds to TRBD1 (6 bases). The V gene lost 0 bases and the J gene lost 0 bases, with 24 bases spanning the gap. There are 20 residues in the CDR3. CDR1 is SGDLS, CDR2 YYNGEE, per germline. The CDR3 loop reads CASSVATWVPGHGMNTEAFF. The CDR3 DNA reads as TGTGCCAGCAGCGTAGCTACGTGGGTTCCGGGACACGGGATGAACACTGAAGCTTTCTTT. Full variable domain (outside the CDR3, taken from reference TRBV9 and TRBJ1-1): DSGVTQTPKHLITATGQRVTLRCSPRSGDLSVYWYQQSLDQGLQFLIQYYNGEERAKGNILERFSAQQFPDLHSELNLSSLELGDSALYFCASSVATWVPGHGMNTEAFFGQGTRLTVV.

The chain uses TRBV6-6 and TRBJ1-2, with TRBD1 as a possible D gene (6 bases). The germline V gene has CDR1 MNHNY and CDR2 SVGAGI (reference sequence). This CDR3 is 14 amino acids long. V shed 8 bases and J shed 8 bases, with 21 bases lying between them. CDR3 in DNA: TGTGCCAGCGGGGGCCAGACCGACTCGGCCGGCTACACCTTC. Translating gives CASGGQTDSAGYTF.

The chain employs TRBV6-1 and TRBJ1-1; D ambiguous. Germline loops: CDR1 MNHNS, CDR2 SASEGT. With 5 bases removed from V and 0 bases from J, the gap between germline ends came to 13 bases. The CDR3 is made up of 15 amino acids. This CDR3 is CASSPHILMNTEAFF. The CDR3 DNA reads as TGTGCCAGCAGTCCTCACATCCTCATGAACACTGAAGCTTTCTTT.

The CDR3 sequence is CASSPGQGITEAFF. CDR3 coding DNA: TGTGCCAGCAGTCCTGGACAGGGGATCACTGAAGCTTTCTTT. The V call is TRBV2, the J call TRBJ1-1, with 9 bases fitting TRBD1. The germline V gene has CDR1 SNHLY and CDR2 FYNNEI. This CDR3 has 14 amino acids. J lost 4 bases, V lost 5 bases, and 5 bases had no gene match.

The chain combines TRBV4-3 with TRBJ2-1; the D gene is possibly TRBD1 (7 bases). The V end lost 3 bases, the J end lost 7 bases, and 13 bases lay between the germline ends. The CDR3 loop spans 14 amino acids. Germline CDR1 LGHNA, CDR2 YSLEER. The CDR3 DNA follows: TGCGCCAGCAGCCAGGAACAGGGGAGGAATGAGCAGTTCTTC. Translation: CASSQEQGRNEQFF.

The rearrangement joins TRBV7-2 to TRBJ2-7; 11 bases agree with TRBD2. The germline V gene has CDR1 SGHTA and CDR2 FQGNSA. The CDR3 consists of 15 residues. Trimming removed 0 bases from V and 3 bases from J; junction bases left unmatched: 1. The CDR3: CASSLAGTSGYEQYF. CDR3 DNA: TGTGCCAGCAGCTTAGCGGGGACTAGCGGCTACGAGCAGTACTTC.

The chain combines TRBV28 with TRBJ1-1; the match to TRBD1 covers 7 bases. The CDR3 is made up of 14 amino acids. Looked up from germline, CDR1 is MDHEN and CDR2 is SYDVKM. Trimming at V came to 9 bases and at J to 1 base, leaving 8 bases not matched to a gene. The CDR3 protein is CARKNRGANTEAFF. CDR3 DNA sequence: TGTGCCAGAAAAAACAGGGGAGCGAACACTGAAGCTTTCTTT.